Following are 10 T cell receptor beta chains from one sample sequenced in a study of identical twins. Each CDR3 protein is one row after TCRdb ran MiXCR on the 5' RACE reads. Of fewer than 900,000 distinct CDR3 sequences listed, around 21% are singletons. Separately, the same data were catalogued under a study of T cells expressing NK-cell markers.

The sequenced material came from PBMCs. The receptor set was obtained from a woman younger than 35 in good health.

This clonotype was seen a handful of times. This chain links TRBV5-1 with TRBJ2-1; D is possibly TRBD2 (6 bases). With 4 bases removed from V and 6 bases from J, the gap between germline ends came to 11 bases. This CDR3 is 13 amino acids long. Germline V gene lookup returns CDR1 SGHRS and CDR2 YFSETQ. The CDR3 region is CASSHLTSNEQFF. In DNA, the CDR3 is TGCGCCAGCAGCCACCTGACTAGCAATGAGCAGTTCTTC.

J is TRBJ2-7 and V is TRBV6-5; TRBD1 is a possible D gene (5 bases). With 5 bases removed from V and 5 bases from J, the gap between germline ends came to 13 bases. The CDR3 runs to 13 residues. The germline V gene encodes CDR1 MNHEY and CDR2 SVGAGI. CDR3 bases: TGTGCCAGCAGTACTCAGGGTCCGAACGAGCAGTACTTC. It yields the protein CASSTQGPNEQYF.

Only a few counts were recorded for this clonotype. The chain recombines TRBV4-1 with TRBJ2-3, with D unresolved. V was shortened by 1 base and J by 2 bases, with 10 bases between the two germline ends. CDR1 and CDR2 (germline): MGHRA, YSYEKL. The CDR3 totals 15 residues. The CDR3 nucleotides are TGCGCCAGCAGCCAAGTCCAACTCCACACAGATACGCAGTATTTT. Residues: CASSQVQLHTDTQYF.

Many counts were recorded for this clonotype. This chain uses TRBV7-8 with TRBJ2-5; the match to TRBD2 covers 7 bases. The CDR3 is 18 residues long. Germline values: CDR1 SGHVS, CDR2 FQNEAQ. With V trimmed by 0 bases and J by 1 base, 11 bases remained unmatched. CDR3 coding DNA: TGTGCCAGCAGCTTAGCGATAAGGGCGGGGGAGTTCCAAGAGACCCAGTACTTC. This encodes CASSLAIRAGEFQETQYF.

This clonotype was seen more than once but under ten times. The V gene is TRBV7-2, the J gene TRBJ2-1; D call uncertain. Between the trimmed V and J ends, which lost 4 bases and 5 bases, there was a span of 9 bases. Germline V gene lookup returns CDR1 SGHTA and CDR2 FQGNSA. CDR3 length equals 13 residues. CDR3 in DNA: TGTGCCAGCAGCTCAGGACCGGACAATGAGCAGTTCTTC. It specifies CASSSGPDNEQFF. Using reference TRBV7-2 and TRBJ2-1 for the parts outside the CDR3, the full variable domain is GAGVSQSPSNKVTEKGKDVELRCDPISGHTALYWYRQSLGQGLEFLIYFQGNSAPDKSGLPSDRFSAERTGGSVSTLTIQRTQQEDSAVYLCASSSGPDNEQFFGPGTRLTVL.

The rearrangement uses TRBV4-1 and TRBJ2-7; 7 nucleotides match TRBD1. With 4 bases clipped from V and 6 bases from J, the junction kept 9 bases outside the gene matches. This CDR3 region has 14 residues. Germline CDR1 reads MGHRA; CDR2 reads YSYEKL. Here the CDR3 DNA reads TGCGCCAGCAGCCGACAGGGATCCCCCGGCGAGCAGTACTTC. This translates into CASSRQGSPGEQYF.

V usage is TRBV15 and J usage is TRBJ1-1; D is undetermined. The germline V gene encodes CDR1 LNHNV and CDR2 YYDKDF (reference sequence). This CDR3 is 11 amino acids long. The V and J ends lost 0 bases and 11 bases respectively, with 7 bases between them. The CDR3 region has the DNA TGTGCCACCAGCAGAGATGGCATGGCTTTCTTT. Amino acid sequence: CATSRDGMAFF. The full variable domain, in which reference TRBV15 and TRBJ1-1 provide the parts outside the CDR3, is DAMVIQNPRYQVTQFGKPVTLSCSQTLNHNVMYWYQQKSSQAPKLLFHYYDKDFNNEADTPDNFQSRRPNTSFCFLDIRSPGLGDTAMYLCATSRDGMAFFGQGTRLTVV.

This clonotype was recorded only once. The chain combines TRBV18 with TRBJ2-1; a possible D gene is TRBD2 (5 bases). V was clipped by 4 bases and J by 0 bases, with 13 bases between them. This CDR3 is 16 amino acids long. In germline, CDR1 is KGHSH, CDR2 LQKENI. Here the CDR3 DNA reads TGTGCCAGCTCACGTACGAGCGACTACTCCTACAATGAGCAGTTCTTC. Protein product: CASSRTSDYSYNEQFF.

In its sample, this clonotype was seen many times. The rearrangement links TRBV6-5 to TRBJ1-1, with TRBD1 as a possible D gene (5 bases). V lost 3 bases and J 3 bases, leaving 8 bases between the germline ends. The CDR3 totals 13 residues. Germline V gene sequence: CDR1 MNHEY, CDR2 SVGAGI. The CDR3 DNA reads TGTGCCAGCAGTTATGGGGGGGACACTGAAGCTTTCTTT. This sequence encodes CASSYGGDTEAFF.

The rearrangement joins TRBV20-1 to TRBJ1-2, with 9 bases that match TRBD1. J was trimmed by 7 bases and V by 3 bases; bases with no gene match: 6. Germline CDR1 DFQATT, CDR2 SNEGSKA (reference sequence). The CDR3 has 13 amino acids. CDR3: CSASWTGVGGYTF. The CDR3 DNA follows: TGCAGTGCTAGTTGGACAGGGGTTGGTGGCTACACCTTC.